The 26 T cell receptor beta chains reported below all come from one sample, sequenced in a study of T cell repertoires in cytomegalovirus infection. MiXCR was run by TCRdb on the reads, yielding one entry per CDR3 protein. The profile shows around 710,000 distinct CDR3 sequences, around 29% of them singletons. Their specific antigens are unknown. The material sequenced was cultured CD8+ T cells from PBMCs, taken from culture after CMV antigen stimulation. The source is a human donor in good health (CMV status not recorded). Some clones in this sample may be carry-over from other donors' samples.

This clonotype was counted a few times. This chain links TRBV4-1 with TRBJ1-5; tentatively, D is TRBD1 (6 bases). The ends were cut back, 0 bases at V and 4 bases at J, with 10 bases in the middle. The CDR3 is made up of 15 amino acids. The germline CDR1 and CDR2 sequences are MGHRA and YSYEKL. The CDR3 here is CASSQDLGANQPQHF. As DNA, the CDR3 is TGCGCCAGCAGCCAAGATTTGGGGGCGAATCAGCCCCAGCATTTT.

This clonotype has a handful of counts. The V gene is TRBV29-1, the J gene TRBJ2-2; 9 bases are a match to TRBD1. The ends lost 0 bases at V and 5 bases at J; junction bases unmatched: 10. Germline lookup yields CDR1 SQVTM and CDR2 ANQGSEA. CDR3 length: 17 residues. CDR3 in amino acids: CSVEEVRTGVVTGELFF. In DNA form, the CDR3 reads TGCAGCGTTGAAGAGGTCCGGACAGGGGTAGTGACCGGGGAGCTGTTTTTT.

This clonotype was found many times. The chain employs TRBV7-9 and TRBJ2-7; 7 nucleotides line up with TRBD1. The CDR3 is made up of 15 amino acids. Germline CDR1 SEHNR, CDR2 FQNEAQ (reference sequence). V was clipped by 5 bases and J by 4 bases; unmatched bases: 11. Here the CDR3 DNA reads TGTGCCAGCAGCACCCGGGACAGCGCGACGTACGAGCAGTACTTC. It yields the protein CASSTRDSATYEQYF.

The chain recombines TRBV10-3 with TRBJ1-1; 8 nucleotides align to TRBD1. V lost 0 bases to trimming and J lost 6 bases; unmatched junction nucleotides: 6. Germline CDR1 ENHRY, CDR2 SYGVKD. The CDR3 runs 15 residues. CDR3 coding DNA: TGTGCCATCAGTGAGTCCGGGACAGGCAAGTCTGAAGCTTTCTTT. Its protein product is CAISESGTGKSEAFF.

The chain recombines TRBV28 with TRBJ1-2; D is possibly TRBD1 (5 bases). Germline lookup yields CDR1 MDHEN and CDR2 SYDVKM. Trimming left V 7 bases short and J 3 bases short, with 18 bases between. The CDR3 has 15 amino acids. As DNA, the CDR3 is TGTGCCAGCACCCCGGCGGGGGGGGAGGACTATGGCTACACCTTC. This codes for CASTPAGGEDYGYTF.

The rearrangement links TRBV6-6 to TRBJ2-6, with 8 positions matching TRBD1. After removal of 6 bases from V and 0 bases from J, the junction contained 7 bases not matched to a gene. CDR3 length equals 17 residues. CDR1 is MNHNY and CDR2 is SVGAGI in the germline V gene (reference sequence). DNA of the CDR3: TGTGCCAGCAGGCCTGGGACAGGCCTCTCTGGGGCCAACGTCCTGACTTTC. Amino acid sequence: CASRPGTGLSGANVLTF.

This clonotype was counted only a few times. This sequence joins TRBV12-3 or TRBV12-4 and TRBJ2-7; TRBD2 matches 8 bases. The CDR3 spans 14 residues. V was clipped by 5 bases and J by 2 bases; unmatched bases: 5. The CDR3 region is CASSQKRGTYEQYF. For the CDR3, the DNA is TGTGCCAGCAGTCAAAAGCGGGGGACCTACGAGCAGTACTTC.

The chain links TRBV7-9 to TRBJ1-2, with 12 bases lining up with TRBD1. This CDR3 comprises 15 residues. V lost 5 bases, J lost 5 bases, and 6 bases stayed unmatched. The germline V gene encodes CDR1 SEHNR and CDR2 FQNEAQ (reference sequence). The CDR3 sequence: CASSIGTGGRYGYTF. CDR3 bases: TGTGCCAGCAGCATTGGGACAGGGGGCCGGTATGGCTACACCTTC.

This clonotype was counted between two and nine times. V is TRBV15 and J is TRBJ1-4, with TRBD1 matching 8 bases. Germline V CDR1 and CDR2: LNHNV, YYDKDF (reference sequence). The V and J ends lost 2 bases and 8 bases, in that order; junction bases with no gene match: 10. The CDR3 has 16 residues. The CDR3 spells CATSRSRQGSKEKLFF. The DNA of the CDR3 is TGTGCCACCAGCAGATCGAGACAGGGGAGTAAGGAAAAACTGTTTTTT. Looking up the rest from reference TRBV15 and TRBJ1-4 gives the full variable domain: DAMVIQNPRYQVTQFGKPVTLSCSQTLNHNVMYWYQQKSSQAPKLLFHYYDKDFNNEADTPDNFQSRRPNTSFCFLDIRSPGLGDTAMYLCATSRSRQGSKEKLFFGSGTQLSVL.

This clonotype appeared a few times. The chain joins TRBV12-3 or TRBV12-4 to TRBJ2-7, with TRBD1 as a possible D gene (5 bases). This CDR3 has 13 residues. V was trimmed by 7 bases and J by 2 bases, leaving 12 bases between them. This CDR3 reads CASIGAGTYEQYF. CDR3 in DNA: TGTGCCAGCATTGGGGCAGGCACCTACGAGCAGTACTTC.

There are a few counts of this clonotype. The rearrangement links TRBV19 to TRBJ2-1, with D perhaps matching TRBD1 (6 bases). Germline CDR1 LNHDA, CDR2 SQIVND (reference sequence). Between the trimmed V and J ends, which lost 5 bases and 0 bases, there was a span of 11 bases. The CDR3 contains 15 residues. The CDR3 DNA is TGTGCCAGTAGTCCAGGGGTTTACTCCTACAATGAGCAGTTCTTC. Encoded protein: CASSPGVYSYNEQFF.

This clonotype turned up a few times. The gene calls are TRBV14 and TRBJ2-7; D is ambiguous. Germline CDR1 and CDR2: SGHDN and FVKESK. V lost 3 bases, J lost 3 bases, and 12 bases lay in between. The CDR3 is made up of 14 amino acids. Here the CDR3 DNA reads TGTGCCAGCAGCCATCTTTTAAACAGCTACGAGCAGTACGTC. Its translation: CASSHLLNSYEQYV.

Worth noting for this clonotype: A read error is possible here, since a much larger clone lies one base away. The chain employs TRBV5-1 and TRBJ2-2; D could derive from TRBD1 or TRBD2 (5 bases each). The V gene lost 7 bases and the J gene lost 5 bases, with 24 bases spanning the gap. This CDR3 has 17 residues. Per the germline V gene, CDR1 is SGHRS and CDR2 is YFSETQ. The CDR3 spells CASRPLEGRRGTGELFF. CDR3 nucleotide sequence: TGCGCCAGCCGCCCCCTTGAGGGACGCCGTGGAACCGGGGAGCTGTTTTTT.

This clonotype came up many times. CDR3 nucleotide sequence: TGTGCCAGCAGCTTAGGGGACAGGGGGTGGACGAACACTGAAGCTTTCTTT. Its translation: CASSLGDRGWTNTEAFF. This chain joins TRBV7-8 and TRBJ1-1, with 11 bases fitting TRBD1. The CDR3 is 17 amino acids. CDR1 SGHVS and CDR2 FQNEAQ come from the germline V gene. Trimming at V came to 1 base and at J to 1 base, leaving 5 bases not matched to a gene.

V is TRBV19 and J is TRBJ1-2, with D possibly TRBD1 on 5 matching bases. The germline V gene has CDR1 LNHDA and CDR2 SQIVND (reference sequence). The V gene lost 5 bases and the J gene lost 7 bases, with 14 bases spanning the gap. The CDR3 is 13 residues long. CDR3 sequence (DNA): TGTGCCAGTAGTCCCGGGACGTTGTTTGGCTACACCTTC. This sequence encodes CASSPGTLFGYTF.

This clonotype has more than one count but fewer than ten. The chain joins TRBV6-4 to TRBJ2-1; 12 bases line up with TRBD2. Trimming cost V 0 bases and J 8 bases; bases outside gene matches: 5. The CDR3 covers 16 residues. CDR1 is MRHNA, CDR2 SNTAGT, per germline. CDR3 DNA sequence: TGTGCCAGCAGTGACTCCCGACTAGCGGGGGTACATGAGCAGTTCTTC. It codes for CASSDSRLAGVHEQFF.

The gene calls are TRBV6-1 and TRBJ2-1, with D perhaps TRBD1 (5 bases). Germline values: CDR1 MNHNS, CDR2 SASEGT. Trimming removed 1 base from V and 4 bases from J, with 14 bases in between. The CDR3 is 16 amino acids. Here the CDR3 reads CASSEERVTAYNEQFF. CDR3 nucleotide sequence: TGTGCCAGCAGTGAAGAAAGAGTGACAGCATACAATGAGCAGTTCTTC.

This clonotype was picked up many times. The chain has TRBV7-6 and TRBJ2-5, with TRBD1 matching 9 bases. V lost 5 bases and J lost 9; bases outside the gene matches: 10. Germline V gene sequence: CDR1 SGHVS, CDR2 FNYEAQ. CDR3 length equals 14 residues. This CDR3 is CASSPRTGVRAQYF. The CDR3, as DNA: TGTGCCAGCAGCCCGAGGACAGGGGTTAGGGCCCAGTACTTC.

J is TRBJ2-7 and V is TRBV12-3 or TRBV12-4; no clear D. The CDR3 is made up of 12 amino acids. The CDR3 DNA is TGTGCCTGCAGTTTAGGCCGGTACGAGCAGTACGTC. It is translated as CACSLGRYEQYV.

There are a few counts of this clonotype. The rearrangement uses TRBV27 and TRBJ2-7; TRBD1 aligns across 9 bases. Germline V gene lookup returns CDR1 MNHEY and CDR2 SMNVEV (reference sequence). The CDR3 loop spans 13 amino acids. The J segment lost 3 bases and the V segment lost 7 bases, leaving 4 bases of the junction unmatched. The CDR3 loop reads CASIGTGIYEQYF. The CDR3 region has the DNA TGTGCCAGCATTGGGACAGGGATCTACGAGCAGTACTTC.

This clonotype was observed a handful of times. CDR3 region: CASSIPSNEQFF. CDR3 nucleotide sequence: TGTGCCAGTAGTATCCCTAGTAATGAGCAGTTCTTC. The V call is TRBV19, the J call TRBJ2-1, with no clear D. V dropped 3 bases and J dropped 7 bases, with 7 bases sitting between them. Germline V gives CDR1 LNHDA, CDR2 SQIVND (reference sequence). The CDR3 contains 12 residues. Supplemented by reference TRBV19 and TRBJ2-1, the full variable domain reads DGGITQSPKYLFRKEGQNVTLSCEQNLNHDAMYWYRQDPGQGLRLIYYSQIVNDFQKGDIAEGYSVSREKKESFPLTVTSAQKNPTAFYLCASSIPSNEQFFGPGTRLTVL.

The chain combines TRBV13 with TRBJ1-2, with TRBD1 matching over 7 bases. The CDR3 has 15 residues. Trimming removed 5 bases from V and 6 bases from J; junction bases left unmatched: 12. CDR1 is PRHDT, CDR2 FYEKMQ, per germline (reference sequence). CDR3 in amino acids: CASSPAKGAPNGYTF. In DNA, the CDR3 is TGTGCCAGCAGCCCCGCTAAGGGGGCGCCTAATGGCTACACCTTC.

This chain links TRBV5-3 with TRBJ2-3; TRBD1 might be the D (6 bases). TRBV5-3 carries the ORF label, with uncertain function. V was trimmed by 8 bases and J by 10 bases, leaving 11 bases between them. CDR3 length: 10 residues. CDR3: CASGDNPQYF. The CDR3 region has the DNA TGTGCCAGCGGGGACAATCCGCAGTATTTT.

The chain carries TRBV19 and TRBJ2-7; 7 positions agree with TRBD1. V lost 3 bases, J lost 4 bases, and 9 bases stayed unmatched. Germline assignment: CDR1 LNHDA and CDR2 SQIVND (reference sequence). The CDR3 runs 15 residues. CDR3 in DNA: TGTGCCAGTAGTATTGTCTGGGACAGTAATTACGAGCAGTACTTC. Protein sequence: CASSIVWDSNYEQYF.

CDR3 residues: CASSFSGTGLNTEAFF. CDR3 in DNA: TGTGCCAGCAGTTTCTCCGGGACAGGCTTGAACACTGAAGCTTTCTTT. V usage is TRBV27 and J usage is TRBJ1-1; 8 nucleotides line up with TRBD1. V was pared by 3 bases and J by 0 bases, with 6 bases of the junction left unmatched. Germline CDR1 is MNHEY and CDR2 is SMNVEV (reference sequence). CDR3 size: 16 residues.

The gene calls are TRBV7-6 and TRBJ1-1, with a tentative D call TRBD1 (5 bases). There are 16 residues in the CDR3. V lost 4 bases and J 7 bases, leaving 22 bases between the germline ends. The V gene's germline CDR1 is SGHVS and CDR2 FNYEAQ. The CDR3 coding sequence is TGTGCCAGCAGCTCAACCTCCAGGGCCTCGGGGGGTGAAGCTTTCTTT. This translates into CASSSTSRASGGEAFF.